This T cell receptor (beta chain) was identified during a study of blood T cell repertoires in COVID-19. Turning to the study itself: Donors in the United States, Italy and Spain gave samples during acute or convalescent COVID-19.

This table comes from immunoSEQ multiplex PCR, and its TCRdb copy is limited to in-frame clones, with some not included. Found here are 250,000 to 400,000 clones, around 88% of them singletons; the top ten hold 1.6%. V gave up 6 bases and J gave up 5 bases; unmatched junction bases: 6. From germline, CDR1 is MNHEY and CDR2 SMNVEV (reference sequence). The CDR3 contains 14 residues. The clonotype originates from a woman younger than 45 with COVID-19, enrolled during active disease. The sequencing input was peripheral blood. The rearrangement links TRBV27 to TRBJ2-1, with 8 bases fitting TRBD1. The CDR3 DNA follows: TGTGCCAGCAGCTGGGACAGGATGAACAATGAGCAGTTCTTC. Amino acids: CASSWDRMNNEQFF.